The clone carrying this T cell receptor beta chain was observed a few times. V shed 1 base and J shed 6 bases, with 15 bases lying between them. Per the germline V gene, CDR1 is LGHDT and CDR2 is YNNKEL (reference sequence). The CDR3 length is 15 residues. Methods used by the authors: Amplification from reference gene primers served as the basis for estimated nucleated cell counts. Produced via immunoSEQ multiplex PCR; TCRdb's table is partial and in-frame only. From that table come the V and J calls and clone size; the DNA was used to work out D and trimming. In the table there are about 50,000 clones, about 80% of which are singletons. These data come from a study of blood T cell repertoires in COVID-19. Study information: Sites across the United States, Italy and Spain contributed samples from acute and convalescent COVID-19. T cells, B-cell-depleted T cells, or PBMCs provided the cDNA or gDNA that served as material.

The clonotype was recovered from a man aged 45-60 years with active or convalescent COVID-19. The sequencing input was peripheral blood. The chain uses TRBV3-1 (or the pseudogene TRBV3-2) and TRBJ1-2; D ambiguous. CDR3 in DNA: TGTGCCAGCAGCCAAGGGCCAGTCGGGTTTGATGGCTACACCTTC. This translates into CASSQGPVGFDGYTF.